This T cell receptor (beta chain) was captured by sequencing in a study of blood T cell repertoires in COVID-19. In the source study's methods: Cell counts per sample came from amplifying reference gene primers. Measured with immunoSEQ multiplex PCR; TCRdb has only the in-frame clones, and not every one. V and J calls and clone size are copied from that table; D and trimming were computed from the DNA. Of some 230,000 clones in the sample, about four fifths were seen once. The participants were between about 18 and 90 years old and came from 24 US areas. Self-reported history from a screening survey and questionnaire set each donor's cohort. The CDR3 totals 17 residues. Germline V gene data show CDR1 as MNHEY and CDR2 as SMNVEV (reference sequence). V dropped 5 bases and J dropped 4; count of bases not matched to a gene: 11.

The specimen sequenced was PBMCs or T cells enriched from blood (not recorded which). V gene TRBV27 combines with J gene TRBJ2-1, with 10 bases aligning to TRBD2. The TCR was taken from a woman aged 40 to 50 with acute COVID-19. The CDR3 here is CASSPLSRTSGYNEQFF. For the CDR3, the DNA is TGTGCCAGCAGTCCCCTCAGTAGGACTAGCGGATACAATGAGCAGTTCTTC.